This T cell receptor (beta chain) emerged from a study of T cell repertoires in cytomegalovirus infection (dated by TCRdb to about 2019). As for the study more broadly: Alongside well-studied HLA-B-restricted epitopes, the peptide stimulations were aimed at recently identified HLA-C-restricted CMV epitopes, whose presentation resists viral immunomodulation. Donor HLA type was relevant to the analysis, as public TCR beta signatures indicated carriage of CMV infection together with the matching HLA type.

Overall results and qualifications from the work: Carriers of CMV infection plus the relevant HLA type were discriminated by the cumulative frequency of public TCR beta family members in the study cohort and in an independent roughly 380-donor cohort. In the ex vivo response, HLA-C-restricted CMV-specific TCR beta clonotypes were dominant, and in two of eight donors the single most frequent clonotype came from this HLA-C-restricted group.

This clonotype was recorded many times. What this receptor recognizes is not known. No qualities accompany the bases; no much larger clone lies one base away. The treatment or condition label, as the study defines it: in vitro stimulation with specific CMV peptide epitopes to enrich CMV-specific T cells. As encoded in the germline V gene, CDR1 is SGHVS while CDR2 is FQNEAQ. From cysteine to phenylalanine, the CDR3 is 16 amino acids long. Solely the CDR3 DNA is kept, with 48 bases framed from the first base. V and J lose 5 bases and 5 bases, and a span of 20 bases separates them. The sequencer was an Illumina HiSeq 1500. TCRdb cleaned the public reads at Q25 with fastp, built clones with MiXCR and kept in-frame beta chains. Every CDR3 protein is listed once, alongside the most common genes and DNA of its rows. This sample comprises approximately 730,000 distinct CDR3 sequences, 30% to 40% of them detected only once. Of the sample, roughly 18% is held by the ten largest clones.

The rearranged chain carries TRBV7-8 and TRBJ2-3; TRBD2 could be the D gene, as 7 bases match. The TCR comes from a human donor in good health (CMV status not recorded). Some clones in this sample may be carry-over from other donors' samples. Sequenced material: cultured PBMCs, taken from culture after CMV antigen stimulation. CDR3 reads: CASSLLGGGPGDTQYF. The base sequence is TGTGCCAGCAGCCTCCTTGGGGGGGGGCCCGGAGATACGCAGTATTTT.